The subject of this entry is one TCR beta chain. These data are taken from a study of blood T cell repertoires in COVID-19. Profiling relied on immunoSEQ multiplex PCR, and the TCRdb table lists in-frame clones only, not all of them. The sample holds 110,000 to 150,000 clones, around 80% seen once. CDR1 and CDR2 (germline): SGHRS, YFSETQ. The junction had 7 bases not matched to a gene; V was cut back by 4 bases and J by 5 bases. The CDR3 is 16 residues long. J is TRBJ2-1 and V is TRBV5-1; TRBD2 matches 12 bases. The sample comprised PBMCs or T cells enriched from blood (not recorded which). This receptor was identified in a woman aged 50 to 60 who had recovered from COVID-19. The CDR3 reads CASSPSSGGAHNEQFF. CDR3 bases: TGCGCCAGCAGCCCTTCTAGCGGGGGGGCCCACAATGAGCAGTTCTTC.